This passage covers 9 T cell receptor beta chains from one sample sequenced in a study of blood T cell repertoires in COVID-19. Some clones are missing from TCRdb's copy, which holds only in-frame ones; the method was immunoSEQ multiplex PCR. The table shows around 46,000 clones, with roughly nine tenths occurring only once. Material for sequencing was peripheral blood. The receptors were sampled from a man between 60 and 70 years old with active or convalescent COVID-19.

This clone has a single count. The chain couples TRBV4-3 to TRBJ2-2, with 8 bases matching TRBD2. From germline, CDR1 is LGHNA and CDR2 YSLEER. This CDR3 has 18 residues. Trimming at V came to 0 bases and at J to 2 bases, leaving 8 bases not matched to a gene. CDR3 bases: TGCGCCAGCAGCCAAGAAGTACTAGCGGTGATCAACACCGGGGAGCTGTTTTTT. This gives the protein CASSQEVLAVINTGELFF.

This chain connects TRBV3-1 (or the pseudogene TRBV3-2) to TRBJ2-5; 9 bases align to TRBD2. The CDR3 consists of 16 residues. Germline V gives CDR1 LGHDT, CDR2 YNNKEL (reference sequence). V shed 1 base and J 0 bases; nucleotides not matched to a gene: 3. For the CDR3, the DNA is TGTGCCAGCAGCCAAGCCAGCGGGGGGTACCAAGAGACCCAGTACTTC. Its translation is CASSQASGGYQETQYF.

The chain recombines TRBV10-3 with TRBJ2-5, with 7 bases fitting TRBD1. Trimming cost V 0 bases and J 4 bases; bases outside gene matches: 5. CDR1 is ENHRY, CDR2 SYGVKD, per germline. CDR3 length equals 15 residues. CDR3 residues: CAISESGDRVETQYF. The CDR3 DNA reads TGTGCCATCAGTGAGTCAGGAGACAGGGTAGAGACCCAGTACTTC.

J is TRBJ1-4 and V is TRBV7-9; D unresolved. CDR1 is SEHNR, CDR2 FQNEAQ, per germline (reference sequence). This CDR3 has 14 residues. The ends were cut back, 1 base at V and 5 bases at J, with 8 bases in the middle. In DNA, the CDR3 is TGTGCCAGCAGCTTAGAGTCCAGAAATGAAAAACTGTTTTTT. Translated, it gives CASSLESRNEKLFF.

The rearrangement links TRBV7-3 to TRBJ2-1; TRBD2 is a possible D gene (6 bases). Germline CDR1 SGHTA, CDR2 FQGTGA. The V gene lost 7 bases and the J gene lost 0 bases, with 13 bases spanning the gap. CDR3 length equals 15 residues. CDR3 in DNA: TGTGCCAGCACGAGGGTCGGGGGCTCCTACAATGAGCAGTTCTTC. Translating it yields CASTRVGGSYNEQFF.

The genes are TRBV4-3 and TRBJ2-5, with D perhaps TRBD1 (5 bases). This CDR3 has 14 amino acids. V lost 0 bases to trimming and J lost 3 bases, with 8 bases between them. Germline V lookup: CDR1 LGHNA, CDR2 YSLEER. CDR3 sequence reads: CASSQEPREETQYF. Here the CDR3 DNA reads TGCGCCAGCAGCCAAGAGCCCAGGGAAGAGACCCAGTACTTC.

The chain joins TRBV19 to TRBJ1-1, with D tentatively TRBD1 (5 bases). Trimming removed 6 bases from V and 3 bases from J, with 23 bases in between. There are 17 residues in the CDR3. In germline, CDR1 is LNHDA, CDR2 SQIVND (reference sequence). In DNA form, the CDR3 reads TGTGCCAGTAGACCGGGGACTGCCGTCGGATTGGACACTGAAGCTTTCTTT. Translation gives CASRPGTAVGLDTEAFF.

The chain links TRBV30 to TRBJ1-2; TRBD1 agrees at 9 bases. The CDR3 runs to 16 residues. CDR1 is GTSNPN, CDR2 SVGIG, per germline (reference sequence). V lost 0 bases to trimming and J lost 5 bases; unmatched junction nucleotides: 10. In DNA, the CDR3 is TGTGCCTGGAGTGTAGTATATGGGACAGGGAATTATGGCTACACCTTC. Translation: CAWSVVYGTGNYGYTF.

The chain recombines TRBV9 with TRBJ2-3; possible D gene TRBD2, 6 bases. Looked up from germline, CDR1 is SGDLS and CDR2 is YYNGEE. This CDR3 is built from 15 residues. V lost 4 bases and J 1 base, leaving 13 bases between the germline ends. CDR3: CASSPLGGGTDTQYF. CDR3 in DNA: TGTGCCAGCAGCCCATTGGGGGGTGGCACAGATACGCAGTATTTT.